The 15 T cell receptor beta chains below come from one sample, sequenced in a study of shared clonotypes between healthy human individuals. Naive CD8 populations comprised CD45RO-negative cells positively selected for CCR7, excluding terminally differentiated effector memory CD45RA+ cells. The table came from immunoSEQ multiplex PCR; TCRdb's copy has only in-frame clones and leaves some out. The sample holds about 600,000 clones; roughly 98% are singletons and the top ten take 0.3%. Sequencing was done on a sample of naive CD8+ T cells sorted from blood. These receptors all stem from a man younger than 40 in good health.

The rearrangement uses TRBV27 and TRBJ2-1, with unresolved D. The CDR3 consists of 14 residues. Germline V gene lookup returns CDR1 MNHEY and CDR2 SMNVEV (reference sequence). V was cut by 3 bases and J by 8 bases, with 14 bases left in between. The CDR3 DNA reads as TGTGCCAGCAGTTTTAGCCGGTCCTCCCATGAGCAGTTCTTC. The encoded protein is CASSFSRSSHEQFF.

This chain uses TRBV27 with TRBJ1-1, with D tentatively TRBD1 (6 bases). The ends were cut back, 5 bases at V and 6 bases at J, with 10 bases in the middle. From germline, CDR1 is MNHEY and CDR2 SMNVEV (reference sequence). This CDR3 has 12 residues. CDR3 loop: CASSRGSSEAFF. The CDR3 DNA sequence: TGTGCCAGCAGTAGGGGGAGCTCTGAAGCTTTCTTT.

This chain connects TRBV2 to TRBJ2-1, with TRBD2 matching over 10 bases. The CDR3 loop spans 16 amino acids. The germline CDR1 and CDR2 sequences are SNHLY and FYNNEI. Losses at the gene ends were 2 bases for V and 4 bases for J; bases not matched to a gene: 5. The CDR3 reads CASSEFPSGGYNEQFF. The CDR3 nucleotides read TGTGCCAGCAGTGAATTCCCTAGCGGGGGATACAATGAGCAGTTCTTC.

The chain uses TRBV9 and TRBJ2-7; tentative D call: TRBD1 (6 bases). The ends were cut back, 2 bases at V and 9 bases at J, with 18 bases in the middle. Germline V gives CDR1 SGDLS, CDR2 YYNGEE. This CDR3 is built from 14 residues. DNA of the CDR3: TGTGCCAGCAGCGTTAGGACAGACCTCAGGGGGCAGTACTTC. Its protein product is CASSVRTDLRGQYF.

The V gene is TRBV7-7, the J gene TRBJ2-1, with a weak D call TRBD1 (6 bases). CDR3 length: 14 amino acids. Germline V gene lookup returns CDR1 SSHAT and CDR2 FNYEAQ (reference sequence). Trimming removed 5 bases from V and 6 bases from J, with 14 bases in between. CDR3 nucleotides: TGTGCCAGCAGCCTTTGGGACACCGCCAATGAGCAGTTCTTC. Translating it yields CASSLWDTANEQFF.

The V gene is TRBV27, the J gene TRBJ2-7; D possibly corresponds to TRBD2 (5 bases). CDR3 length: 14 amino acids. CDR1 is MNHEY, CDR2 SMNVEV, per germline (reference sequence). The ends were cut back, 3 bases at V and 5 bases at J, with 14 bases in the middle. CDR3 protein: CASSLGRGRNEQYF. In nucleotides, the CDR3 is TGTGCCAGCAGTTTGGGCCGGGGAAGGAACGAGCAGTACTTC.

For the CDR3, the DNA is TGCAGCGTGGTAGGACTAGCGGGGTCTACCTACAATGAGCAGTTCTTC. It encodes CSVVGLAGSTYNEQFF. The chain carries TRBV29-1 and TRBJ2-1, with 12 bases identical to TRBD2. CDR1 SQVTM and CDR2 ANQGSEA come from the germline V gene. V lost 6 bases to trimming and J lost 2 bases; unmatched junction nucleotides: 8. The CDR3 runs to 16 residues.

This clone has just one count. The chain employs TRBV30 and TRBJ1-5; 9 positions agree with TRBD1. The CDR3 runs to 16 residues. Trimming removed 3 bases from V and 5 bases from J; junction bases left unmatched: 11. The V gene's germline CDR1 is GTSNPN and CDR2 SVGIG (reference sequence). Here the CDR3 reads CAWSPLSWTGDQPQHF. The CDR3 coding sequence is TGTGCCTGGAGCCCCCTTTCTTGGACAGGGGATCAGCCCCAGCATTTT.

The V call is TRBV7-9, the J call TRBJ2-1; no clear D gene. Germline loops: CDR1 SEHNR, CDR2 FQNEAQ (reference sequence). V was trimmed by 8 bases and J by 2 bases, leaving 10 bases between them. CDR3 length: 13 residues. CDR3 DNA sequence: TGTGCCAGCGAGAATGGGGCCTACAATGAGCAGTTCTTC. Protein product: CASENGAYNEQFF.

V usage is TRBV4-3 and J usage is TRBJ1-2; D is perhaps TRBD1 (5 bases). Trimming cost V 0 bases and J 3 bases, with 11 bases left between them. The germline CDR1 and CDR2 sequences are LGHNA and YSLEER. The CDR3 length is 15 residues. CDR3 region: CASSQEDQGYYGYTF. CDR3 DNA: TGCGCCAGCAGCCAAGAGGACCAGGGCTACTATGGCTACACCTTC.

This CDR3 reads CSVEANYNEQFF. The CDR3 DNA is TGCAGCGTTGAAGCCAACTACAATGAGCAGTTCTTC. V is TRBV29-1 and J is TRBJ2-1; D not certain. The germline V and J ends were trimmed by 1 base and 3 bases, with 4 bases remaining between them. The germline gives CDR1 SQVTM, CDR2 ANQGSEA. The CDR3 consists of 12 residues.

This rearrangement joins TRBV6-5 to TRBJ1-1; D unclear. CDR1 is MNHEY and CDR2 is SVGAGI in the germline V gene. There are 13 residues in the CDR3. V lost 3 bases to trimming and J lost 7 bases, with 12 bases between them. The CDR3 nucleotides read TGTGCCAGCAGTTATGGATCGGAGGGTGAAGCTTTCTTT. Its protein is CASSYGSEGEAFF.

The V call is TRBV5-5, the J call TRBJ2-7; D might be TRBD1 (5 bases). Germline CDR1 and CDR2: SGHKS and YYEKEE (reference sequence). The CDR3 is made up of 13 amino acids. V lost 4 bases, J lost 4 bases, and 12 bases lay in between. This CDR3 is CASSRDRRYEQYF. As DNA, the CDR3 is TGTGCCAGCAGCAGAGACAGAAGATACGAGCAGTACTTC.

The chain has TRBV5-1 and TRBJ2-7; perhaps D is TRBD1 or TRBD2 (5 bases each). This CDR3 region has 12 residues. Trimming cost V 6 bases and J 4 bases, with 11 bases left between them. Germline assignment: CDR1 SGHRS and CDR2 YFSETQ. Here the CDR3 DNA reads TGCGCCAGCACAGGGAGAGGGTACGAGCAGTACTTC. It yields the protein CASTGRGYEQYF.

V and J are TRBV2 and TRBJ2-2, with TRBD1 matching over 7 bases. V trimming: 3 bases; J trimming: 4 bases; junction bases outside the gene matches: 2. This CDR3 comprises 14 residues. Germline CDR1 SNHLY, CDR2 FYNNEI. As DNA, the CDR3 is TGTGCCAGCAGTGATGGGACAGTCACCGGGGAGCTGTTTTTT. Translation gives CASSDGTVTGELFF.